Following are 12 T cell receptor beta chains from one sample sequenced in a study of blood T cell repertoires in COVID-19. Sequenced by immunoSEQ multiplex PCR; TCRdb stores in-frame clones only, minus some. Of approximately 220,000 clones in the sample, approximately 83% were seen once. Sequenced sample: PBMCs or T cells enriched from blood (not recorded which). The receptor set was obtained from a woman in her forties or fifties who had been exposed to COVID-19.

The chain couples TRBV9 to TRBJ2-2; weak D call: TRBD2 (6 bases). Trimming cost V 4 bases and J 1 base, with 17 bases left between them. The CDR3 covers 17 residues. CDR1 is SGDLS, CDR2 YYNGEE, per germline. The CDR3 loop is CASSPRPSGLNTGELFF. The CDR3, as DNA: TGTGCCAGCAGCCCCCGCCCCAGCGGGCTGAACACCGGGGAGCTGTTTTTT.

The V call is TRBV4-2, the J call TRBJ2-1; unclear D gene. Germline assignment: CDR1 LGHNA and CDR2 YNFKEQ. V lost 2 bases to trimming and J lost 5 bases, with 7 bases between them. The length of the CDR3 is 13 residues. CDR3 loop: CASSQPRDNEQFF. CDR3 DNA sequence: TGTGCCAGCAGCCAACCCCGAGACAATGAGCAGTTCTTC.

The chain links TRBV6-4 to TRBJ2-1; TRBD2 agrees at 8 bases. The CDR3 is 13 amino acids. CDR1 MRHNA and CDR2 SNTAGT come from the germline V gene. J gave up 8 bases and V 6 bases, and 6 bases lay outside the gene matches. This chain's CDR3 is CASRVSGGYEQFF. The CDR3 nucleotides are TGTGCCAGCAGAGTCAGCGGGGGATATGAGCAGTTCTTC.

This clone occurred once. The chain is built from TRBV18 and TRBJ1-3, with D perhaps TRBD1 (5 bases). The CDR3 runs 16 residues. V lost 3 bases, J lost 0 bases, and 12 bases lay in between. Germline values: CDR1 KGHSH, CDR2 LQKENI. CDR3 residues: CASSPLKTASGNTIYF. In DNA, the CDR3 is TGTGCCAGCTCACCCCTTAAGACAGCCTCTGGAAACACCATATATTTT.

The chain couples TRBV10-2 to TRBJ2-1; D remains unclear. CDR1 and CDR2 from the germline V gene are WSHSY and SAAADI. This CDR3 is built from 12 residues. V shed 9 bases and J shed 9 bases, with 15 bases lying between them. The CDR3 here is CASLQLSGEQFF. CDR3 bases: TGCGCCAGTCTCCAGTTGTCGGGTGAGCAGTTCTTC.

The rearrangement joins TRBV5-8 to TRBJ1-1; 7 bases are shared with TRBD1. V shed 2 bases and J 1 base; nucleotides not matched to a gene: 11. Germline V gives CDR1 SGHTS, CDR2 YDEGEE. There are 17 residues in the CDR3. In nucleotides, the CDR3 is TGTGCCAGCAGCTTTCCGACAGGGTCTATGAAGAACACTGAAGCTTTCTTT. Its translation: CASSFPTGSMKNTEAFF.

The chain recombines TRBV6-5 with TRBJ1-3; D unclear. Germline loops: CDR1 MNHEY, CDR2 SVGAGI. V lost 8 bases and J lost 3, with 11 bases in between. The CDR3 sequence is 13 residues long. DNA for the CDR3: TGTGCCAGCCACCGGAGAGATGGAAACACCATATATTTT. Translation: CASHRRDGNTIYF.

This chain connects TRBV28 to TRBJ1-2; TRBD1 might be the D (6 bases). The germline V and J ends were trimmed by 5 bases and 5 bases, with 15 bases remaining between them. Germline values: CDR1 MDHEN, CDR2 SYDVKM. The CDR3 runs 14 residues. CDR3 loop: CASSPYRVWYGYTF. DNA for the CDR3: TGTGCCAGCAGTCCGTACAGGGTGTGGTATGGCTACACCTTC.

The chain has TRBV6-5 and TRBJ2-2; 8 bases fit TRBD1. The trim removed 8 bases at V and 3 bases at J, leaving 2 bases unmatched. The CDR3 length is 13 residues. Per germline, CDR1 MNHEY and CDR2 SVGAGI. The CDR3 DNA sequence: TGTGCCAGCCAGACAGGGGACACCGGGGAGCTGTTTTTT. Translating it yields CASQTGDTGELFF.

This clone appeared once. The chain joins TRBV5-5 to TRBJ1-4; no firm D call. With 4 bases removed from V and 8 bases from J, the gap between germline ends came to 12 bases. CDR3 length equals 13 residues. Germline V gene data show CDR1 as SGHKS and CDR2 as YYEKEE (reference sequence). Here the CDR3 reads CASSLDPGEKLFF. As DNA, the CDR3 is TGTGCCAGCAGCCTGGACCCCGGGGAAAAACTGTTTTTT.

This chain uses TRBV30 with TRBJ2-6, with 9 bases identical to TRBD1. V lost 5 bases to trimming and J lost 1 base; unmatched junction nucleotides: 9. The length of the CDR3 is 17 residues. CDR1 is GTSNPN, CDR2 SVGIG, per germline (reference sequence). The CDR3 here is CAWLFAGTGSGANVLTF. CDR3 bases: TGTGCCTGGCTATTTGCCGGGACAGGGTCTGGGGCCAACGTCCTGACTTTC.

The chain carries TRBV28 and TRBJ2-5; TRBD2 might be the D (7 bases). The CDR3 consists of 16 residues. V lost 6 bases to trimming and J lost 2 bases, with 19 bases between them. Germline values: CDR1 MDHEN, CDR2 SYDVKM. The CDR3 sequence is CASRRVTGRGQETQYF. The DNA of the CDR3 is TGTGCCAGCAGGCGGGTAACAGGGAGGGGACAAGAGACCCAGTACTTC.